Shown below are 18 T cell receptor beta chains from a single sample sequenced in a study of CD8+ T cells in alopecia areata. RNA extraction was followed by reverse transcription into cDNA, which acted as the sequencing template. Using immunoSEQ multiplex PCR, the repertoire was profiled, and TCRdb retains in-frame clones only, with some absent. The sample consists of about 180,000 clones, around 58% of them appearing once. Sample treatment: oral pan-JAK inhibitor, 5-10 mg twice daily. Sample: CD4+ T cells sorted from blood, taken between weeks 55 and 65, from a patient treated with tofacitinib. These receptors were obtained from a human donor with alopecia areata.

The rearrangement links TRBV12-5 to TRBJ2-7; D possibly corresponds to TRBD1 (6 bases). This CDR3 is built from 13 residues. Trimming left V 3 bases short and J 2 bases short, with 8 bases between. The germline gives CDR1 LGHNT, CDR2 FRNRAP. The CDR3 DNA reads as TGTGCTAGTGGTTTCGGACAGACCTACGAGCAGTACTTC. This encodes CASGFGQTYEQYF.

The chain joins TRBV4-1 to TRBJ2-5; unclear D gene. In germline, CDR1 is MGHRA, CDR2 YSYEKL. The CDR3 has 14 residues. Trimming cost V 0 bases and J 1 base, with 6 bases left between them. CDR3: CASSQEGLQETQYF. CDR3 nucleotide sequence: TGCGCCAGCAGCCAAGAGGGCCTCCAAGAGACCCAGTACTTC.

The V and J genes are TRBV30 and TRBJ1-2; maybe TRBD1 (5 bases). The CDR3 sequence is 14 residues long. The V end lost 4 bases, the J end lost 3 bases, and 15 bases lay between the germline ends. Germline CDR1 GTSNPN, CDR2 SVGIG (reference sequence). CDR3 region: CAWTGSEDYYGYTF. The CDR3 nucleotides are TGTGCCTGGACAGGGTCGGAGGATTACTATGGCTACACCTTC.

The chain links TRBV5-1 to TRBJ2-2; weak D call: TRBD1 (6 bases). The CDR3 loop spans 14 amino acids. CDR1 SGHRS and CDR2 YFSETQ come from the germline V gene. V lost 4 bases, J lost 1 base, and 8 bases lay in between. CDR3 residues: CASSPQGNTGELFF. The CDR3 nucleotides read TGCGCCAGCAGCCCACAGGGGAACACCGGGGAGCTGTTTTTT.

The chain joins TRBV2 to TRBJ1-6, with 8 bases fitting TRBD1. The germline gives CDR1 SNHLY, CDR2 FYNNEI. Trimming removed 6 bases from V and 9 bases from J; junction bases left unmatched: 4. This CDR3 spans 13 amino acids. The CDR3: CASRRTGRSPLHF. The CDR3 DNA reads TGTGCCAGCAGGAGGACAGGGCGTTCACCCCTCCACTTT.

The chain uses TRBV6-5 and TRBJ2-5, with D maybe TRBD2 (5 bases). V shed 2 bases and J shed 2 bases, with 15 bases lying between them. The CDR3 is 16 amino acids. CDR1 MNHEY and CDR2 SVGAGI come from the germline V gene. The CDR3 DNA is TGTGCCAGCAGTTACCGAGGGCCAGCCAGACAAGAGACCCAGTACTTC. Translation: CASSYRGPARQETQYF.

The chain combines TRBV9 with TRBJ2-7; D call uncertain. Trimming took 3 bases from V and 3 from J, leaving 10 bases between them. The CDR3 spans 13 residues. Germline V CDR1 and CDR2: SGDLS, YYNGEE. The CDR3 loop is CASSGYNDYEQYF. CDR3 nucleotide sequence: TGTGCCAGCAGCGGTTATAACGACTACGAGCAGTACTTC.

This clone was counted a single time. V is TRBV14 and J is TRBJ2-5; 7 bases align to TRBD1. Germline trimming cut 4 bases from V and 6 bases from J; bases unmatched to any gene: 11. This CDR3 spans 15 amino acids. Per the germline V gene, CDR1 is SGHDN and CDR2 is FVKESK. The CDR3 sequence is CASSLGRGNLQTQYF. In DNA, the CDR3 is TGTGCCAGCAGCCTCGGCAGGGGGAATTTACAGACCCAGTACTTC.

CDR3 residues: CASSPGPSNQPQHF. The CDR3 bases are TGTGCCAGCAGCCCGGGACCTAGCAATCAGCCCCAGCATTTT. V usage is TRBV11-2 and J usage is TRBJ1-5; the D gene is possibly TRBD1 (5 bases). CDR1 and CDR2 (germline): SGHAT, FQNNGV. Between the trimmed V and J ends, which lost 5 bases and 0 bases, there was a span of 8 bases. The CDR3 length is 14 residues.

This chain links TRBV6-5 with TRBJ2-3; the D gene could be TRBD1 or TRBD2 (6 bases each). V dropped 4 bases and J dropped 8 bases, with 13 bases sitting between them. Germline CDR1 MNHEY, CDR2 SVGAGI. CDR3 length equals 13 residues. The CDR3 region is CASSSQSGATQYF. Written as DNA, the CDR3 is TGTGCCAGCAGTTCTCAATCGGGGGCTACGCAGTATTTT.

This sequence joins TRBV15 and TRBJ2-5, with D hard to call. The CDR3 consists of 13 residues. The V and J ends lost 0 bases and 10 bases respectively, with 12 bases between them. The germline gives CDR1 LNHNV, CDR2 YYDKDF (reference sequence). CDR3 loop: CATSRDPAPGQYF. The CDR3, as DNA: TGTGCCACCAGCAGAGATCCTGCCCCGGGCCAGTACTTC.

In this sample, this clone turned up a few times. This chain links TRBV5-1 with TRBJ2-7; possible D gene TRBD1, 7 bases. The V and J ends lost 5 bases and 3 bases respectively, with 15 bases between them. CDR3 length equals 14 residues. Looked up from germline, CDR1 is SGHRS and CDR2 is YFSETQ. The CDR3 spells CASSFDREVYEQYF. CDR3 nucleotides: TGCGCCAGCAGTTTTGACAGGGAGGTCTACGAGCAGTACTTC.

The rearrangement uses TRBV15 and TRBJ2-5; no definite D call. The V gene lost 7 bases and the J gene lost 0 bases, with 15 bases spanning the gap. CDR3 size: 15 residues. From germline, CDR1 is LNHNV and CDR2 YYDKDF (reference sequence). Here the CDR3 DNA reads TGTGCCACCACCCCGAGTGGCTTTTACCAAGAGACCCAGTACTTC. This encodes CATTPSGFYQETQYF.

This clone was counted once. This CDR3 reads CASSLSAREKLFF. The CDR3 DNA reads as TGCGCCAGCAGCTTGTCAGCGCGGGAAAAACTGTTTTTT. The chain links TRBV5-1 to TRBJ1-4; D gene uncertain. CDR1 is SGHRS, CDR2 YFSETQ, per germline. This CDR3 spans 13 amino acids. V was clipped by 1 base and J by 8 bases, with 9 bases between them.

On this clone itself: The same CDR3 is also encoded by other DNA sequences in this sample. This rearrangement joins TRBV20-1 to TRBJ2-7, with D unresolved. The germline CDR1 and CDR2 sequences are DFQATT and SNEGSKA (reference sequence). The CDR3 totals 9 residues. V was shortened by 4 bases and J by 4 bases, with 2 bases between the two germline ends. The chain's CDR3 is CSAKYEQYF. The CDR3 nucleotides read TGCAGTGCTAAGTACGAGCAGTACTTC.

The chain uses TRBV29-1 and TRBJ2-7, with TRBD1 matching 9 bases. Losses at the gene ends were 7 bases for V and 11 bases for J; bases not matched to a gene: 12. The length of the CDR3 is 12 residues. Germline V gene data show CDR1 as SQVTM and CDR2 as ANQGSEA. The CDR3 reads CSASGQGSAEYF. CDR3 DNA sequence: TGCAGCGCCTCAGGACAGGGGTCAGCGGAGTACTTC.

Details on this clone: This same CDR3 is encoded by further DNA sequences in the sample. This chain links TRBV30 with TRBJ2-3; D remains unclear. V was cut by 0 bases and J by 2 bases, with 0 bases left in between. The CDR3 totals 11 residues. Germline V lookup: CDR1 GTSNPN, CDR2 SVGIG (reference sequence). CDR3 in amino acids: CAWSVTDTQYF. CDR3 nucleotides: TGTGCCTGGAGTGTCACAGATACGCAGTATTTT. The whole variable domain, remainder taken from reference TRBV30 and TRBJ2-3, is SQTIHQWPATLVQPVGSPLSLECTVEGTSNPNLYWYRQAAGRGLQLLFYSVGIGQISSEVPQNLSASRPQDRQFILSSKKLLLSDSGFYLCAWSVTDTQYFGPGTRLTVL.

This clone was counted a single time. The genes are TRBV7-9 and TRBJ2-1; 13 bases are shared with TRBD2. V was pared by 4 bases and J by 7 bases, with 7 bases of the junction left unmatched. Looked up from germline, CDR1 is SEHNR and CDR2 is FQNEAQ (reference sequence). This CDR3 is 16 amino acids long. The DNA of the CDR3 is TGTGCCAGCAGCTCCTATGGGACTAGCGGGGTGAATGAGCAGTTCTTC. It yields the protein CASSSYGTSGVNEQFF. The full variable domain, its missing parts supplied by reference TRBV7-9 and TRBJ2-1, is DTGVSQNPRHKITKRGQNVTFRCDPISEHNRLYWYRQTLGQGPEFLTYFQNEAQLEKSRLLSDRFSAERPKGSFSTLEIQRTEQGDSAMYLCASSSYGTSGVNEQFFGPGTRLTVL.